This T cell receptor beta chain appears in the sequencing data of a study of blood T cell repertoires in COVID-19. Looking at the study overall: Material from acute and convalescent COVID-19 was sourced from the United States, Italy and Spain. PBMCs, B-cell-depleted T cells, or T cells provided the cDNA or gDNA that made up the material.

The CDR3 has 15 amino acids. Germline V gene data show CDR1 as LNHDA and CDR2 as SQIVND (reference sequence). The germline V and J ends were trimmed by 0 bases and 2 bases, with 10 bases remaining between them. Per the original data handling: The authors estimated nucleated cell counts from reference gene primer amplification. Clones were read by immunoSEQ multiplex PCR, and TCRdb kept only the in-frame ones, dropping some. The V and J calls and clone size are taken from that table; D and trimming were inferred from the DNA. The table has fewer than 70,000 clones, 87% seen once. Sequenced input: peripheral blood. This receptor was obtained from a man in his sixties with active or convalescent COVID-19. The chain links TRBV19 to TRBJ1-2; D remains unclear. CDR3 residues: CASSIEITQNYGYTF. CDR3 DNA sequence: TGTGCCAGTAGTATAGAAATAACCCAGAACTATGGCTACACCTTC.